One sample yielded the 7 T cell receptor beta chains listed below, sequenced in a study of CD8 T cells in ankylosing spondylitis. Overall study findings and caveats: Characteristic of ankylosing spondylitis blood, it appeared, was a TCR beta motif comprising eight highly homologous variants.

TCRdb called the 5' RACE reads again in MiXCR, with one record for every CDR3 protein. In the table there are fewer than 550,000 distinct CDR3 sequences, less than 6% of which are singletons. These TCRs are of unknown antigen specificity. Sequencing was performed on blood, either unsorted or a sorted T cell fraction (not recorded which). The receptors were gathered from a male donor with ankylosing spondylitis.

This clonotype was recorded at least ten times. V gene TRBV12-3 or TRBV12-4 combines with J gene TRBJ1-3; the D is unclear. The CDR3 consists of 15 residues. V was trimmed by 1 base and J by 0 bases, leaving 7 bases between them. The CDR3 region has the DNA TGTGCCAGCAGTTTAGTAGCGATCTCTGGAAACACCATATATTTT. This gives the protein CASSLVAISGNTIYF.

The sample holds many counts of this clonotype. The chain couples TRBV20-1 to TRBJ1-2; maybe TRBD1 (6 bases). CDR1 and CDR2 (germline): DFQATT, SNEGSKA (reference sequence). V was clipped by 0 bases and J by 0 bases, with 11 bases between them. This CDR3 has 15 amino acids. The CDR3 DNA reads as TGCAGTGCTAGAGAGGGGGCCCCTACTAACTATGGCTACACCTTC. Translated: CSAREGAPTNYGYTF.

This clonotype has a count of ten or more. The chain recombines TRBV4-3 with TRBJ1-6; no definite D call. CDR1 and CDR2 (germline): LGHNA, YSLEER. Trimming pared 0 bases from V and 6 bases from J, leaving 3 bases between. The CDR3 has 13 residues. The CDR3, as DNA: TGCGCCAGCAGCCAAGAGCTTAATTCACCCCTCCACTTT. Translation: CASSQELNSPLHF.

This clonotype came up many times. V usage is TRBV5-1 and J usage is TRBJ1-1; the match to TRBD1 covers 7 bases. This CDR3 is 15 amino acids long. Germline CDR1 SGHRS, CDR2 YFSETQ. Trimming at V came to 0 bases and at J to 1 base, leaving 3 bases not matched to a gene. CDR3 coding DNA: TGCGCCAGCAGCTTGGTGGGACAGCCGAACACTGAAGCTTTCTTT. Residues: CASSLVGQPNTEAFF.

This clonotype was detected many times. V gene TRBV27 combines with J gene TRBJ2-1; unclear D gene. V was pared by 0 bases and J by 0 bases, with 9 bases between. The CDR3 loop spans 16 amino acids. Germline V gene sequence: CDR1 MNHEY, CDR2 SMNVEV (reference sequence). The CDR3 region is CASSLSSRSSYNEQFF. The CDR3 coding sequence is TGTGCCAGCAGTTTATCGTCCAGAAGCTCCTACAATGAGCAGTTCTTC.

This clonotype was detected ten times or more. The CDR3 nucleotides are TGCAGAAAGACCGGGACAGGGGAGTACGAGCAGTACTTC. This gives the protein CRKTGTGEYEQYF. The chain links TRBV20-1 to TRBJ2-7; TRBD1 matches at 10 bases. The CDR3 extends over 13 amino acids. The germline gives CDR1 DFQATT, CDR2 SNEGSKA (reference sequence).

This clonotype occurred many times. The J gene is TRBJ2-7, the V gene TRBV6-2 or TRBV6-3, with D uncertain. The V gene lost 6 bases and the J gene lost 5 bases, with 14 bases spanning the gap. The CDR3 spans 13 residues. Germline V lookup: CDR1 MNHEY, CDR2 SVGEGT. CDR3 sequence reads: CASSSRVPDEQYF. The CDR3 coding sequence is TGTGCCAGCAGCTCCCGCGTCCCGGACGAGCAGTACTTC.